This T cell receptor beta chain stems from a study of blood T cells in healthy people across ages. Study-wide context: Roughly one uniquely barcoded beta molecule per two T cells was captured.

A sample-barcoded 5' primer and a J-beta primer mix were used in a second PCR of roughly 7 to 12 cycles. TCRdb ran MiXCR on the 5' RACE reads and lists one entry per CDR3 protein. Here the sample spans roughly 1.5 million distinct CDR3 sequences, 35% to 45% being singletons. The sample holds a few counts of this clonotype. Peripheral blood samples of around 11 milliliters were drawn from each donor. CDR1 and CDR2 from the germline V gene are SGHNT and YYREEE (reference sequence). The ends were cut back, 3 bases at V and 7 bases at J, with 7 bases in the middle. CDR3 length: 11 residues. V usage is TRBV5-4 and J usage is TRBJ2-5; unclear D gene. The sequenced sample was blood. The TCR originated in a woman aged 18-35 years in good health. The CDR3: CASSWRGTQYF. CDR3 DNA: TGTGCCAGCAGCTGGCGAGGGACCCAGTACTTC.